This T cell receptor (beta chain) appears in the sequencing data of a study of OX40 agonist ivuxolimab in advanced cancers. Patients who had autoimmune disease history or got systemic immunosuppression were left out. This table comes from immunoSEQ multiplex PCR, and its TCRdb copy is limited to in-frame clones, with some not included. The sample includes around 55,000 clones, 86% seen only once; the top ten take roughly an eighth. The TCR sequence derives from an adult with an advanced solid tumor such as melanoma, head and neck, liver or kidney cancer. The sequenced sample was CD4+ or CD8+ T cells sorted from blood, obtained in a trial of the OX40 agonist ivuxolimab.

The CDR3, as DNA: TGTGCCAGCAGTTTTGTCGGCGGCTTCTATGGCTACACCTTC. Protein: CASSFVGGFYGYTF. This chain links TRBV27 with TRBJ1-2; D call uncertain. This CDR3 spans 14 amino acids. The germline gives CDR1 MNHEY, CDR2 SMNVEV (reference sequence). V lost 3 bases to trimming and J lost 4 bases, with 12 bases between them.